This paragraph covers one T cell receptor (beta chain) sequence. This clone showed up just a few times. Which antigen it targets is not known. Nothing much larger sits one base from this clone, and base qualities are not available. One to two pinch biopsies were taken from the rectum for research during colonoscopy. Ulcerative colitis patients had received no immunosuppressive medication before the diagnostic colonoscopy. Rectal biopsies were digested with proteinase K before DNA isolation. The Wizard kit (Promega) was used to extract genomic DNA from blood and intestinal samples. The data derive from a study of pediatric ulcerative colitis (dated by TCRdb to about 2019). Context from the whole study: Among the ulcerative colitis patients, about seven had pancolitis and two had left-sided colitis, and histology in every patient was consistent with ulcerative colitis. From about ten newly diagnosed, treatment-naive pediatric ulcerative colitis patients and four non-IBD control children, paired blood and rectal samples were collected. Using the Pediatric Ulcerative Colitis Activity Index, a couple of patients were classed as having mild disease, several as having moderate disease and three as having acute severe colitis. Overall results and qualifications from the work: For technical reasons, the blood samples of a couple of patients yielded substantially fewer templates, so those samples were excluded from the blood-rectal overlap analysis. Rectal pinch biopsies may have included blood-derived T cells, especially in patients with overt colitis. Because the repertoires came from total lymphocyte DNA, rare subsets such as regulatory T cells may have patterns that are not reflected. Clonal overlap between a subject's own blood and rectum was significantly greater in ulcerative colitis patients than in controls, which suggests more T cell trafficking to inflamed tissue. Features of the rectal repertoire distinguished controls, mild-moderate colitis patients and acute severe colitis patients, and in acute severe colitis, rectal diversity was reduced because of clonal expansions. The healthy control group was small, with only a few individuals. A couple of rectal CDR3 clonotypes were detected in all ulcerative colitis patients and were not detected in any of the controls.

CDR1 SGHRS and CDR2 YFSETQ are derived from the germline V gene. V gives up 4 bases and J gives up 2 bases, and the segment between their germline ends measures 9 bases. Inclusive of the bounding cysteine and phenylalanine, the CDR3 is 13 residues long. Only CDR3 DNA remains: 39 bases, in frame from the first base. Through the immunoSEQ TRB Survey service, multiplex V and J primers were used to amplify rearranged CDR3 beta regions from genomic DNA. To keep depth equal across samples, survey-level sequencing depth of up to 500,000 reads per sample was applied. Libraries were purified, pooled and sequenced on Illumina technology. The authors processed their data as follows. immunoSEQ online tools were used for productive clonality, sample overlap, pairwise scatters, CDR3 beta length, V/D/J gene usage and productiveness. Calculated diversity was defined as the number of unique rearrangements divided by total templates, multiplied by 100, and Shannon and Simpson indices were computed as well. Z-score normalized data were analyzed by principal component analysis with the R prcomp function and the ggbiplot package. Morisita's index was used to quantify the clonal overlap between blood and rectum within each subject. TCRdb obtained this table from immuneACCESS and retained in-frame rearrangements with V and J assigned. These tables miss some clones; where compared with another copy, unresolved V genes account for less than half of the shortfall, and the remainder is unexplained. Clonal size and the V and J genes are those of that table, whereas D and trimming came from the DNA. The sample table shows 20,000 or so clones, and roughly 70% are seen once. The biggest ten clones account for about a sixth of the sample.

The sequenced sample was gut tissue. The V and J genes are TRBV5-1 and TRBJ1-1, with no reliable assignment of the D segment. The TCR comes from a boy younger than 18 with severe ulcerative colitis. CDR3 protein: CASSIAANTEAFF. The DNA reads TGCGCCAGCAGCATAGCAGCTAACACTGAAGCTTTCTTT.